This T cell receptor (beta chain) was sequenced for a study of CD8 T cells in ankylosing spondylitis. General study results and limits: Disease-linked clones reportedly concentrated significantly in matched ankylosing spondylitis synovial fluid.

TCRdb re-analysed the 5' RACE reads in MiXCR, keeping a single row per CDR3 protein. This table holds more than 150,000 distinct CDR3 sequences, 10% to 15% found once. The V end lost 5 bases, the J end lost 2 bases, and 9 bases lay between the germline ends. This CDR3 region has 13 residues. Germline V gene lookup returns CDR1 SGHAT and CDR2 FQDESV (reference sequence). On this clonotype itself: Its specificity is unknown.

The chain links TRBV11-1 to TRBJ1-2, with a possible D match to TRBD1 (5 bases). Sequencing was carried out using blood, either unsorted or a sorted T cell fraction (not recorded which). This TCR was sampled from a female donor with ankylosing spondylitis or in good health (not recorded which). CDR3 amino acids: CASSPTDNYGYTF. In DNA form, the CDR3 reads TGTGCCAGCAGCCCGACAGACAACTATGGCTACACCTTC.